Listed below are T cell receptor beta chains from one sample, sequenced in a study of PD-1 blockade in classical Hodgkin lymphoma. Sequenced by immunoSEQ multiplex PCR; TCRdb stores in-frame clones only, minus some. The sample includes 72,000 or so clones, more than 85% of them seen just once. This specimen consisted of peripheral blood mononuclear cells (PBMCs), obtained at baseline. All receptors derive from a human donor with classical Hodgkin lymphoma. Both conserved end residues are part of each CDR3. Each record gives: D gene, J gene, V gene, clone size, CDR3 DNA, CDR3 protein. D genes are given only for firm matches. Clone size is given for some rows only: seen once, a few or many times, or a class if the clone is expanded.

d_gene: -
j_gene: TRBJ1-1
v_gene: TRBV7-3
abundance: -
CDR3nt: TGTGCCAGCAGCGCATGGACAGTTCAAGGAGAAGCTTTCTTT
CDR3aa: CASSAWTVQGEAFF

d_gene: -
j_gene: TRBJ2-3
v_gene: TRBV27
abundance: -
CDR3nt: TGTGCCAGCAGACCATCTCGGGGTACGCAGTATTTT
CDR3aa: CASRPSRGTQYF

d_gene: -
j_gene: TRBJ1-2
v_gene: TRBV25-1
abundance: -
CDR3nt: TGTGCCAGCAGCACCGGGACTTCATTGGGAGGCTACACCTTC
CDR3aa: CASSTGTSLGGYTF

d_gene: -
j_gene: TRBJ2-1
v_gene: TRBV14
abundance: -
CDR3nt: TGTGCCAGCAGCAGGACAGTAAACAATGAGCAGTTCTTC
CDR3aa: CASSRTVNNEQFF

d_gene: -
j_gene: TRBJ1-2
v_gene: TRBV29-1
abundance: -
CDR3nt: TGCAGCGCAGGATCCCCCTCGGGCTATGGCTACACCTTC
CDR3aa: CSAGSPSGYGYTF

d_gene: TRBD2
j_gene: TRBJ2-3
v_gene: TRBV6-4
abundance: -
CDR3nt: TGTGCCAGCAGTGACTCCCAGCTGGGAGGGCCTACAGATACGCAGTATTTT
CDR3aa: CASSDSQLGGPTDTQYF

d_gene: -
j_gene: TRBJ2-2
v_gene: TRBV6-5
abundance: -
CDR3nt: TGTGCCAGCAGTTACGATCAGGGTTACACCGGGGAGCTGTTTTTT
CDR3aa: CASSYDQGYTGELFF

d_gene: -
j_gene: TRBJ2-1
v_gene: TRBV5-4
abundance: -
CDR3nt: TGTGCCAGCAGCTTGGCCTTAGGATACAATGAGCAGTTCTTC
CDR3aa: CASSLALGYNEQFF

d_gene: -
j_gene: TRBJ2-7
v_gene: TRBV5-1
abundance: -
CDR3nt: TGCGCCAGCAGCTTGACAGTAATCAACGAGCAGTACTTC
CDR3aa: CASSLTVINEQYF

d_gene: -
j_gene: TRBJ2-7
v_gene: TRBV10-3
abundance: -
CDR3nt: TGTGCCATCAGTCTCAACATTGGGAGCGACGAGCAGTACTTC
CDR3aa: CAISLNIGSDEQYF

d_gene: -
j_gene: TRBJ1-2
v_gene: TRBV25-1
abundance: -
CDR3nt: TGTGCCAGCAGTGAAGGGGGCGGAACCTATGGCTACACCTTC
CDR3aa: CASSEGGGTYGYTF

d_gene: TRBD2
j_gene: TRBJ2-7
v_gene: TRBV27
abundance: -
CDR3nt: TGTGCCAGCAGCCCCAAACTAGCGGGAGGCTACGAGCAGTACTTC
CDR3aa: CASSPKLAGGYEQYF

d_gene: TRBD2
j_gene: TRBJ2-1
v_gene: TRBV6-6
abundance: -
CDR3nt: TGTGCCAGCAGTTCACTAGCGGCCACTTACAATGAGCAGTTCTTC
CDR3aa: CASSSLAATYNEQFF

d_gene: -
j_gene: TRBJ1-5
v_gene: TRBV6-6
abundance: once
CDR3nt: TGTGCCAGCAGTTACTCGGCAGCATATAGCAATCAGCCCCAGCATTTT
CDR3aa: CASSYSAAYSNQPQHF

d_gene: -
j_gene: TRBJ2-2
v_gene: TRBV7-6
abundance: -
CDR3nt: TGTGCCAGCGACCGTTACGGGGAGAACACCGGGGAGCTGTTTTTT
CDR3aa: CASDRYGENTGELFF

d_gene: -
j_gene: TRBJ2-5
v_gene: TRBV10-2
abundance: -
CDR3nt: TGCGCCAGCGGGGCAGTAGGGGAGACCCAGTACTTC
CDR3aa: CASGAVGETQYF

d_gene: -
j_gene: TRBJ1-6
v_gene: TRBV7-6
abundance: -
CDR3nt: TGTGCCAGCAGCTCAGACTCAGGGGAGGGATCACCCCTCCACTTT
CDR3aa: CASSSDSGEGSPLHF

d_gene: -
j_gene: TRBJ2-7
v_gene: TRBV9
abundance: -
CDR3nt: TGTGCCAGCAGCGTAGAGAGGGGGGAGCAGTACTTC
CDR3aa: CASSVERGEQYF

d_gene: -
j_gene: TRBJ1-4
v_gene: TRBV2
abundance: -
CDR3nt: TGTGCCAGCAGTGAAAGCATCGTTTCAGGGCCTAATGAAAAACTGTTTTTT
CDR3aa: CASSESIVSGPNEKLFF

d_gene: TRBD2
j_gene: TRBJ2-7
v_gene: TRBV6-1
abundance: -
CDR3nt: TGTGCCAGCAGTGACCCCCCCCCGGTTGTAGCGGGAGGATACGAGCAGTACTTC
CDR3aa: CASSDPPPVVAGGYEQYF

d_gene: TRBD2
j_gene: TRBJ2-6
v_gene: TRBV5-4
abundance: once
CDR3nt: TGTGCCAGCAGCTTGGGGACTAGCGTATCCGGGGCCAACGTCCTGACTTTC
CDR3aa: CASSLGTSVSGANVLTF